These 26 T cell receptor beta chains were all obtained from the same sample, sequenced in a study of blood T cell repertoires in COVID-19. Libraries were prepared by immunoSEQ multiplex PCR; TCRdb keeps only in-frame clonotypes and omits some of them. The table lists 130,000 to 150,000 clones, 81% of them singletons. Sequencing input: peripheral blood. Receptors originate from a human donor in a cohort sampled during active COVID-19.

This chain uses TRBV7-9 with TRBJ1-4; 7 bases are shared with TRBD1. CDR1 and CDR2 (germline): SEHNR, FQNEAQ (reference sequence). Trimming removed 5 bases from V and 4 bases from J; junction bases left unmatched: 7. CDR3 length: 15 amino acids. The CDR3 nucleotides are TGTGCCAGCAGCATTGGGACAGTGAATAATGAAAAACTGTTTTTT. Translation gives CASSIGTVNNEKLFF.

In its sample, this clone was seen a few times. The CDR3 protein is CASNPSGNTDTQYF. CDR3 bases: TGTGCCAGCAACCCTAGCGGAAACACAGATACGCAGTATTTT. J is TRBJ2-3 and V is TRBV6-6; the match to TRBD2 covers 7 bases. V trimming: 7 bases; J trimming: 2 bases; junction bases outside the gene matches: 6. There are 14 residues in the CDR3. The germline V gene has CDR1 MNHNY and CDR2 SVGAGI (reference sequence).

The chain is built from TRBV7-3 and TRBJ2-3; D not resolved. Trimming took off 3 bases at V and 4 bases at J, with 8 bases between the two ends. This CDR3 is 13 amino acids long. The V gene's germline CDR1 is SGHTA and CDR2 FQGTGA. CDR3 DNA: TGTGCCAGCAGCTTCGTTACGGCAGATACGCAGTATTTT. Translating it yields CASSFVTADTQYF.

The chain joins TRBV5-1 to TRBJ2-5; the D gene is possibly TRBD2 (6 bases). Germline assignment: CDR1 SGHRS and CDR2 YFSETQ. The CDR3 runs to 15 residues. Trimming took 5 bases from V and 8 from J, leaving 22 bases between them. The CDR3 is CASSQEGHRFFTQYF. CDR3 nucleotide sequence: TGCGCCAGCAGTCAGGAGGGCCACCGTTTTTTCACCCAGTACTTC.

The chain carries TRBV29-1 and TRBJ2-5; D call uncertain. The CDR3 loop spans 13 amino acids. V lost 3 bases and J lost 5, with 13 bases in between. Looked up from germline, CDR1 is SQVTM and CDR2 is ANQGSEA. The CDR3 loop is CSVEVTRRETQYF. CDR3 sequence (DNA): TGCAGCGTTGAGGTCACCCGGCGGGAGACCCAGTACTTC.

The chain is built from TRBV2 and TRBJ2-7, with D perhaps matching TRBD1 (6 bases). V lost 7 bases and J lost 3, with 10 bases in between. The CDR3 consists of 12 residues. The V gene's germline CDR1 is SNHLY and CDR2 FYNNEI. CDR3 DNA sequence: TGTGCCAGCAATATGGACAGCTACGAGCAGTACTTC. It specifies CASNMDSYEQYF.

The V gene is TRBV23-1, the J gene TRBJ1-1; 10 nucleotides align to TRBD1. TRBV23-1 is recorded as an ORF, its role being uncertain. The CDR3 is 14 residues long. The ends lost 0 bases at V and 5 bases at J; junction bases unmatched: 0. As DNA, the CDR3 is TGCGCCAGCAGTCAATCGGGACAGGGGACTGAAGCTTTCTTT. Translating it yields CASSQSGQGTEAFF.

This chain joins TRBV19 and TRBJ2-1; perhaps TRBD2 as D (6 bases). V lost 9 bases to trimming and J lost 8 bases, with 17 bases between them. Germline values: CDR1 LNHDA, CDR2 SQIVND (reference sequence). This CDR3 has 13 residues. The CDR3 loop reads CARQRVLWDEQFF. Here the CDR3 DNA reads TGTGCCAGGCAGCGGGTCCTGTGGGATGAGCAGTTCTTC. The full variable domain, rest sourced from reference TRBV19 and TRBJ2-1, is DGGITQSPKYLFRKEGQNVTLSCEQNLNHDAMYWYRQDPGQGLRLIYYSQIVNDFQKGDIAEGYSVSREKKESFPLTVTSAQKNPTAFYLCARQRVLWDEQFFGPGTRLTVL.

The chain uses TRBV6-2 or TRBV6-3 and TRBJ2-7, with 9 bases identical to TRBD1. The CDR3 length is 16 residues. After removal of 5 bases from V and 4 bases from J, the junction contained 12 bases not matched to a gene. The germline CDR1 and CDR2 sequences are MNHEY and SVGEGT. The CDR3 here is CASSDPSGQGTYEQYF. The CDR3 DNA is TGTGCCAGCAGTGACCCTTCGGGACAGGGAACGTACGAGCAGTACTTC.

V gene TRBV3-1 (or the pseudogene TRBV3-2) combines with J gene TRBJ2-5; 7 bases line up with TRBD2. Germline V gene lookup returns CDR1 LGHDT and CDR2 YNNKEL (reference sequence). J gave up 4 bases and V 8 bases, and 7 bases lay outside the gene matches. This CDR3 is 13 amino acids long. This chain's CDR3 is CASLSGIGETQYF. As DNA, the CDR3 is TGTGCCAGCCTAAGCGGGATAGGAGAGACCCAGTACTTC.

The CDR3, as DNA: TGTGCCAGCAGCTTGGGTGGAGTCCTCTCTGGAAACACCATATATTTT. Its protein product is CASSLGGVLSGNTIYF. The rearrangement joins TRBV5-6 to TRBJ1-3; no clear D. Germline-derived CDR1 and CDR2 are SGHDT and YYEEEE. The CDR3 loop spans 16 amino acids. V lost 0 bases to trimming and J lost 0 bases, with 10 bases between them. The full variable domain, completed using reference TRBV5-6 and TRBJ1-3, is DAGVTQSPTHLIKTRGQQVTLRCSPKSGHDTVSWYQQALGQGPQFIFQYYEEEERQRGNFPDRFSGHQFPNYSSELNVNALLLGDSALYLCASSLGGVLSGNTIYFGEGSWLTVV.

The chain joins TRBV7-2 to TRBJ2-5, with 8 bases aligning to TRBD1. Germline CDR1 and CDR2: SGHTA and FQGNSA. This CDR3 contains 16 residues. Unmatched junction bases numbered 4, after V lost 1 base and J lost 0 bases. CDR3 region: CASSLDTGGNQETQYF. The CDR3 bases are TGTGCCAGCAGCTTAGATACAGGGGGGAACCAAGAGACCCAGTACTTC.

J is TRBJ2-7 and V is TRBV5-4; possible D gene TRBD1, 6 bases. CDR1 and CDR2 from the germline V gene are SGHNT and YYREEE (reference sequence). The germline V and J ends were trimmed by 3 bases and 0 bases, with 7 bases remaining between them. The CDR3 loop spans 13 amino acids. This chain's CDR3 is CASSWGHSYEQYF. DNA of the CDR3: TGTGCCAGCAGCTGGGGACACTCCTACGAGCAGTACTTC.

The chain is built from TRBV5-3 and TRBJ1-1; tentative D call: TRBD1 (6 bases). TRBV5-3 is an ORF, and what it does is uncertain. Trimming took 4 bases from V and 5 from J, leaving 12 bases between them. The CDR3 runs to 13 residues. Here the CDR3 DNA reads TGTGCCAGAAGCCAACAGGGCTGGACTGAAGCTTTCTTT. Encoded protein: CARSQQGWTEAFF.

The V and J genes are TRBV19 and TRBJ2-7, with TRBD1 identical over 7 bases. CDR3 length: 14 amino acids. CDR1 is LNHDA and CDR2 is SQIVND in the germline V gene (reference sequence). V was pared by 4 bases and J by 1 base, with 4 bases of the junction left unmatched. Here the CDR3 reads CASSKQGISYEQYF. The CDR3 nucleotides read TGTGCCAGTAGTAAACAGGGGATTTCCTACGAGCAGTACTTC.

The chain employs TRBV7-8 and TRBJ2-5; D gene ambiguous. V lost 3 bases, J lost 0 bases, and 5 bases lay in between. Germline V gene data show CDR1 as SGHVS and CDR2 as FQNEAQ. The CDR3 extends over 13 amino acids. The CDR3 DNA reads as TGTGCCAGCAGCTTGGGCAACCAAGAGACCCAGTACTTC. Amino acid sequence: CASSLGNQETQYF.

CDR3 loop: CASSLRGTSTDTQYF. CDR3 coding DNA: TGTGCCAGCAGCCTTCGGGGGACTAGCACAGATACGCAGTATTTT. The chain has TRBV7-9 and TRBJ2-3; a possible D gene is TRBD2 (6 bases). Trimming took off 5 bases at V and 0 bases at J, with 12 bases between the two ends. The CDR3 length is 15 residues. Germline CDR1 SEHNR, CDR2 FQNEAQ (reference sequence).

This clone was picked up one time. The V gene is TRBV5-1, the J gene TRBJ2-7; TRBD1 matches at 10 bases. The length of the CDR3 is 14 residues. Germline CDR1 is SGHRS and CDR2 is YFSETQ. The V gene end was trimmed by 3 bases and the J gene end by 5 bases; junction bases not matched to a gene: 5. The DNA of the CDR3 is TGCGCCAGCAGCTCTAGACAGGGGGCCAACGAGCAGTACTTC. This translates into CASSSRQGANEQYF.

The table lists this clone with a count of one. V gene TRBV28 combines with J gene TRBJ1-2, with TRBD1 as a possible D gene (6 bases). Germline V CDR1 and CDR2: MDHEN, SYDVKM. V was cut by 3 bases and J by 4 bases, with 9 bases left in between. There are 13 residues in the CDR3. The CDR3 sequence: CASSLVGGYGYTF. CDR3 bases: TGTGCCAGCAGTTTGGTAGGGGGCTATGGCTACACCTTC.

A few counts support this clone. This sequence joins TRBV4-1 and TRBJ2-2; 8 bases fit TRBD2. Trimming took 1 base from V and 7 from J; bases not matched to a gene: 5. There are 15 residues in the CDR3. Germline CDR1 is MGHRA and CDR2 is YSYEKL. The CDR3 here is CASSQAGGPGGELFF. The CDR3 nucleotides are TGCGCCAGCAGCCAAGCGGGAGGGCCCGGCGGGGAGCTGTTTTTT.

The chain recombines TRBV5-6 with TRBJ2-2, with 11 bases fitting TRBD2. V lost 4 bases and J lost 4; bases outside the gene matches: 12. The CDR3 sequence is 18 residues long. The germline CDR1 and CDR2 sequences are SGHDT and YYEEEE. This chain's CDR3 is CASSRGASGRIGTGELFF. In nucleotides, the CDR3 is TGTGCCAGCAGCCGCGGGGCTAGCGGGAGGATCGGCACCGGGGAGCTGTTTTTT.

The V and J genes are TRBV2 and TRBJ2-6, with 10 bases identical to TRBD1. Germline CDR1 reads SNHLY; CDR2 reads FYNNEI. Trimming at V came to 6 bases and at J to 3 bases, leaving 5 bases not matched to a gene. This CDR3 has 16 residues. CDR3 in amino acids: CASRDRGNFGANVLTF. The DNA for the CDR3 is TGTGCCAGCAGGGACAGGGGGAACTTTGGGGCCAACGTCCTGACTTTC.

This rearrangement joins TRBV18 to TRBJ1-6; D is uncertain. With 6 bases removed from V and 3 bases from J, the gap between germline ends came to 15 bases. The CDR3 totals 16 residues. CDR1 and CDR2 (germline): KGHSH, LQKENI. In nucleotides, the CDR3 is TGTGCCAGCTCCCAGAGCGCCGGCGACTATAATTCACCCCTCCACTTT. It translates to CASSQSAGDYNSPLHF. The full variable domain, with the rest looked up from reference TRBV18 and TRBJ1-6, is NAGVMQNPRHLVRRRGQEARLRCSPMKGHSHVYWYRQLPEEGLKFMVYLQKENIIDESGMPKERFSAEFPKEGPSILRIQQVVRGDSAAYFCASSQSAGDYNSPLHFGNGTRLTVT.

J is TRBJ2-3 and V is TRBV27, with 9 bases fitting TRBD2. This CDR3 has 16 residues. Germline assignment: CDR1 MNHEY and CDR2 SMNVEV (reference sequence). Trimming took 7 bases from V and 4 from J; bases not matched to a gene: 12. The DNA of the CDR3 is TGTGCCAGCACCTCGGGTAGCGGGAGATTCGCAGATACGCAGTATTTT. It specifies CASTSGSGRFADTQYF.

This clone was recorded once. The chain joins TRBV11-3 to TRBJ2-2; 9 nucleotides align to TRBD1. Looked up from germline, CDR1 is SGHNT and CDR2 is YENEEA. The CDR3 length is 16 residues. J was trimmed by 0 bases and V by 5 bases; bases with no gene match: 4. CDR3 sequence: CASSQGDRANTGELFF. For the CDR3, the DNA is TGTGCCAGCAGCCAAGGGGACAGGGCGAACACCGGGGAGCTGTTTTTT.

This rearrangement joins TRBV5-1 to TRBJ2-2, with 9 bases that match TRBD1. Trimming at V came to 5 bases and at J to 3 bases, leaving 5 bases not matched to a gene. Germline V gene lookup returns CDR1 SGHRS and CDR2 YFSETQ. CDR3 length equals 15 residues. The CDR3 here is CASSRDRGDTGELFF. As DNA, the CDR3 is TGCGCCAGCAGTCGCGACAGGGGGGACACCGGGGAGCTGTTTTTT.